The T cell receptor (beta chain) under discussion was sequenced for a study of blood T cell repertoires in COVID-19. On the study more broadly: COVID-19 samples collected from the United States, Italy and Spain covered acute and convalescent phases. The cDNA or gDNA used as material had been derived from T cells, B-cell-depleted T cells, or PBMCs.

Generated by immunoSEQ multiplex PCR, the TCRdb table keeps only in-frame clones and is missing some. Altogether hundreds of thousands of clones are present, 87% being singletons, with the ten largest covering around 8.9%. Participants' reported clinical history set cohort assignment. In Cohort 3, a recovered donor had either two negative PCRs, clearance, or symptom resolution. The V gene's germline CDR1 is SGHRS and CDR2 YFSETQ. V gave up 0 bases and J gave up 5 bases; unmatched junction bases: 4. This CDR3 has 15 amino acids. J is TRBJ2-1 and V is TRBV5-1, with TRBD2 identical over 8 bases. This TCR was sampled from a young woman who had recovered from COVID-19. Sequencing was done on a sample of PBMCs or T cells enriched from blood (not recorded which). CDR3 amino acids: CASSLELADHNEQFF. CDR3 coding DNA: TGCGCCAGCAGCTTGGAACTAGCGGATCACAATGAGCAGTTCTTC.